This TCR beta chain stems from a study of OX40 agonist ivuxolimab in advanced cancers. Germline V gene data show CDR1 as LNHDA and CDR2 as SQIVND (reference sequence). The length of the CDR3 is 13 residues. This clone has more than one count but fewer than ten. A junction end diverges from the germline sequence, so it may reflect a read error. Some clones are missing from TCRdb's copy, which holds only in-frame ones; the method was immunoSEQ multiplex PCR. The sample records tens of thousands of clones, 90% to 95% being singletons. The chain carries TRBV19 and TRBJ1-5; D is unresolved. The sample consisted of CD4+ or CD8+ T cells sorted from blood, taken in a trial of the OX40 agonist ivuxolimab. The receptor comes from an adult with an advanced solid tumor such as melanoma, head and neck, liver or kidney cancer. The CDR3 is CASSMGVTALFQF. Here the CDR3 DNA reads TGTGCCAGTAGTATGGGCGTTACAGCCCTTTTTCAATTT.